This record concerns one T cell receptor beta chain sequence. Its antigen is currently unknown. This sample was taken from a study of beta chain features in type 1 diabetes. Study findings and constraints: PCR may have favored shorter templates equally in patients and controls. Moderate but significant shortening of TCRB CDR3s was recorded in all four CD4+ subsets from Type 1 diabetes patients.

Of the isolated RNA, all was reverse transcribed, and so the sequenced material was expressed TCRB transcripts. Repertoires were generated with immunoSEQ multiplex PCR, while TCRdb's copy carries only in-frame clones and drops some. This table holds approximately 170,000 clones, approximately 8% found once. This CDR3 has 16 residues. Germline V CDR1 and CDR2: LNHNV, YYDKDF (reference sequence). The V end lost 2 bases, the J end lost 2 bases, and 14 bases lay between the germline ends. The receptor's source is a man between 18 and 29 years old with type 1 diabetes. The rearrangement joins TRBV15 to TRBJ2-3, with a possible D match to TRBD2 (6 bases). Sequenced input: central memory CD4+ T cells from blood. The CDR3 region is CATSRSTGTPTDTQYF. CDR3 in DNA: TGTGCCACCAGCAGATCAACGGGGACTCCCACAGATACGCAGTATTTT.